Below, one T cell receptor (beta chain) is given with its context. No antigen is known for it. 13 Jbeta primers and 60 Vbeta primers were used for the PCR. Using immunoSEQ multiplex PCR, the repertoire was profiled, and TCRdb retains in-frame clones only, with some absent. The data contain 190,000 or so clones, 79% of them singletons. The length of the CDR3 is 15 residues. CDR1 is LGHNA, CDR2 YNFKEQ, per germline. Trimming removed 1 base at V and 0 bases at J, with 6 bases between. This entry is derived from a study of cytomegalovirus exposure and HLA in healthy donors. For the study at large: A prior analysis found fewer than 120 million unique TCR beta sequences from approximately 190 million T cells. Study-level points and caveats: Exclusion applied to some V segments, including TRBV6-2 and TRBV6-3, as they were indistinguishable. Investigators reported 164 TCR beta chains as tied to cytomegalovirus.

V and J are TRBV4-2 and TRBJ2-2, with unresolved D. Sequenced material: PBMCs. The clonotype was recovered from a girl aged 10-17 years in good health and CMV-seropositive. CDR3 nucleotides: TGTGCCAGCAGCCAAGGAGTTGCGAACACCGGGGAGCTGTTTTTT. Translation: CASSQGVANTGELFF.